This T cell receptor (beta chain) was sequenced in a study of blood T cells in healthy people across ages. General observations from the study: TCR beta diversity correlated strongly with naive T cell percentage. More naive CD4+ cells and higher diversity marked long-lived donors relative to aged donors.

Then a second PCR, running about 6 to 11 cycles, was carried out with a sample-barcoded 5' primer and a J-beta primer mix. Each CDR3 protein is one row after TCRdb ran MiXCR on the 5' RACE reads. Counted here are almost 300,000 distinct CDR3 sequences, around 30% occurring once; the ten biggest clones make up over 25%. V was pared by 0 bases and J by 6 bases, with 15 bases between. CDR1 SGHRS and CDR2 YFSETQ come from the germline V gene. This CDR3 region has 16 residues. Only a few counts were recorded for this clonotype. Its antigen is currently unknown. Specimen: blood. The clonotype was recovered from a woman between 65 and 79 years old in good health. The J gene is TRBJ2-2, the V gene TRBV5-1, with D perhaps TRBD2 (5 bases). The CDR3 loop reads CASSLAVGGGAGELFF. The CDR3 DNA sequence: TGCGCCAGCAGCTTGGCTGTCGGAGGAGGAGCCGGGGAGCTGTTTTTT.